A single sample is the source of the 13 T cell receptor beta chains below, sequenced in a study of regulatory T cells in long-lasting Graves disease. Investigators prepared the TCR beta libraries by applying iRepertoire HTBI primers and Arm-PCR of CDR3 regions. TCRdb called the multiplex PCR reads again in MiXCR, with one record for every CDR3 protein. The sample has a few hundred thousand distinct CDR3 sequences; approximately 20% are singletons. Time point: newly diagnosed GD, antithyroid drugs for less than 3 months. PBMC-derived RNA was used for the TCR library. The material sequenced was peripheral blood mononuclear cells (PBMCs), taken at new diagnosis, from a patient treated with antithyroid drugs. These receptors were collected from a female donor with Graves disease.

The table lists this clonotype with many counts. The chain recombines TRBV7-2 with TRBJ1-2; D may be TRBD1 (5 bases). The V end lost 0 bases, the J end lost 8 bases, and 13 bases lay between the germline ends. Germline CDR1 reads SGHTA; CDR2 reads FQGNSA. This CDR3 is 14 amino acids long. The CDR3 nucleotides are TGTGCCAGCAGCTTAGCAGCAGGGTCCGGAGGCTACACCTTC. Protein: CASSLAAGSGGYTF.

This clonotype showed up many times. V usage is TRBV19 and J usage is TRBJ2-3, with D tentatively TRBD2 (5 bases). Germline CDR1 and CDR2: LNHDA and SQIVND (reference sequence). The V gene lost 10 bases and the J gene lost 4 bases, with 15 bases spanning the gap. This CDR3 spans 13 amino acids. The CDR3 here is CATGGLDADTQYF. The CDR3 nucleotides read TGTGCCACTGGAGGTCTAGACGCAGATACGCAGTATTTT.

The CDR3 nucleotides are TGTGCCAGCAGCTTAGATACTCCGAGCTCCTACGAGCAGTACTTC. As protein: CASSLDTPSSYEQYF. The V gene is TRBV11-1, the J gene TRBJ2-7; D remains unclear. Germline CDR1 and CDR2: SGHAT and FQDESV (reference sequence). V lost 1 base and J 0 bases, leaving 10 bases between the germline ends. The CDR3 sequence is 15 residues long.

Many counts were recorded for this clonotype. The chain is built from TRBV2 and TRBJ1-2; 9 positions match TRBD1. Germline V gene data show CDR1 as SNHLY and CDR2 as FYNNEI. CDR3 length: 15 amino acids. Trimming took 6 bases from V and 8 from J; bases not matched to a gene: 13. CDR3 in DNA: TGTGCCAGCAGGGCAAAGACAGGGGGAGCGGAGGGCTACACCTTC. As protein: CASRAKTGGAEGYTF.

Ten or more counts support this clonotype. The genes are TRBV6-1 and TRBJ1-1, with a tentative D call TRBD1 (5 bases). This CDR3 has 14 residues. Germline CDR1 and CDR2: MNHNS and SASEGT. Trimming shortened V by 7 bases and J by 2 bases, and 14 bases separated the two germline ends. As DNA, the CDR3 is TGTGCCAGCACCCGAGGAAGGGGCAACACTGAAGCTTTCTTT. Translated, it gives CASTRGRGNTEAFF.

This clonotype appeared many times. The V and J genes are TRBV6-1 and TRBJ2-7; the D gene is possibly TRBD1 (5 bases). Germline CDR1 reads MNHNS; CDR2 reads SASEGT. This CDR3 region has 13 residues. Trimming cost V 2 bases and J 4 bases, with 9 bases left between them. CDR3 sequence reads: CASSESGRYEQYF. The CDR3 DNA follows: TGTGCCAGCAGTGAATCAGGGCGGTACGAGCAGTACTTC.

V and J are TRBV20-1 and TRBJ2-3; D is unclear. CDR1 and CDR2 from the germline V gene are DFQATT and SNEGSKA (reference sequence). Trimming left V 3 bases short and J 2 bases short, with 12 bases between. The CDR3 length is 14 residues. For the CDR3, the DNA is TGCAGTGCTAGCCCCCGAGCGTTCACAGATACGCAGTATTTT. Protein product: CSASPRAFTDTQYF.

In this sample, this clonotype turned up many times. The chain has TRBV12-3 or TRBV12-4 and TRBJ2-7; possible D gene TRBD2, 5 bases. This CDR3 region has 14 residues. Trimming stripped 5 bases from V and 2 bases from J, with 13 bases between. Here the CDR3 reads CASSAPGIAYEQYF. For the CDR3, the DNA is TGTGCCAGCAGTGCCCCCGGGATTGCCTACGAGCAGTACTTC.

Many counts were recorded for this clonotype. CDR3 loop: CSAMVTGGSSNTEAFF. DNA for the CDR3: TGCAGTGCTATGGTGACCGGGGGCTCTTCTAACACTGAAGCTTTCTTT. The J gene is TRBJ1-1, the V gene TRBV20-1; weak D call: TRBD1 (6 bases). Germline V gives CDR1 DFQATT, CDR2 SNEGSKA (reference sequence). Trimming left V 4 bases short and J 2 bases short, with 20 bases between. This CDR3 has 16 amino acids.

Concerning this clonotype: Since a far larger clone is one base different, this is likely a read error. V gene TRBV11-2 combines with J gene TRBJ2-7; D ambiguous. The DNA end lines up better with TRBJ2-1; the J call may be wrong. The CDR3 runs 12 residues. Germline V gene data show CDR1 as SGHAT and CDR2 as FQNNGV. CDR3 DNA: TGTGCCAGCAGCTTAGATGGCTACGAGCAGTTCTTC. This encodes CASSLDGYEQFF.

In this sample, this clonotype turned up many times. This chain uses TRBV29-1 with TRBJ1-1; a weak D match, TRBD1 (5 bases). The CDR3 sequence is 12 residues long. Germline values: CDR1 SQVTM, CDR2 ANQGSEA. The V gene lost 8 bases and the J gene lost 3 bases, with 13 bases spanning the gap. The CDR3 spells CSFRWGYTEAFF. The CDR3 DNA reads TGCAGCTTCCGTTGGGGCTACACTGAAGCTTTCTTT.

This clonotype was counted at least ten times. The chain employs TRBV6-1 and TRBJ2-7; D unresolved. This CDR3 comprises 12 residues. Germline V gene lookup returns CDR1 MNHNS and CDR2 SASEGT. Deletions cut 8 bases from V and 3 bases from J, with 11 bases between. Here the CDR3 reads CASGPSRYEQYF. CDR3 nucleotides: TGTGCCAGCGGCCCCAGTCGCTACGAGCAGTACTTC.

The rearrangement links TRBV2 to TRBJ2-1, with D tentatively TRBD2 (5 bases). V dropped 4 bases and J dropped 8 bases, with 9 bases sitting between them. The CDR3 contains 12 residues. Germline lookup yields CDR1 SNHLY and CDR2 FYNNEI. The CDR3 DNA follows: TGTGCCAGCAGTGGGACTTTCGATGAGCAGTTCTTC. Its protein is CASSGTFDEQFF.